Below, 5 T cell receptor beta chains from the same sample are listed, as sequenced in a study of blood T cell repertoires in COVID-19. TCRdb's table, derived via immunoSEQ multiplex PCR, lists solely in-frame clones and lacks some. The sample records about 150,000 clones, about 80% being singletons. The specimen sequenced was peripheral blood. Source of these receptors: a man between 60 and 75 years old with acute or convalescent COVID-19.

The table lists this clone with a count of one. The chain couples TRBV7-2 to TRBJ1-2; 9 bases agree with TRBD1. Germline V CDR1 and CDR2: SGHTA, FQGNSA. The CDR3 is 16 amino acids. J gave up 0 bases and V 1 base, and 3 bases lay outside the gene matches. CDR3 region: CASSLVWDRANYGYTF. CDR3 nucleotides: TGTGCCAGCAGCTTAGTCTGGGACAGGGCTAACTATGGCTACACCTTC. The entire variable domain, with the rest obtained from reference TRBV7-2 and TRBJ1-2, is as follows: GAGVSQSPSNKVTEKGKDVELRCDPISGHTALYWYRQSLGQGLEFLIYFQGNSAPDKSGLPSDRFSAERTGGSVSTLTIQRTQQEDSAVYLCASSLVWDRANYGYTFGSGTRLTVV.

This clone was detected once. This chain links TRBV5-4 with TRBJ2-7; 9 nucleotides match TRBD2. Losses at the gene ends were 5 bases for V and 5 bases for J; bases not matched to a gene: 11. The CDR3 has 15 residues. Germline CDR1 and CDR2: SGHNT and YYREEE (reference sequence). The CDR3 DNA sequence: TGTGCCAGCAGACGCGACCTTAGCGGGAGCAACGAGCAGTACTTC. Protein sequence: CASRRDLSGSNEQYF.

The rearrangement links TRBV29-1 to TRBJ2-7; 11 positions match TRBD2. V dropped 6 bases and J dropped 3; count of bases not matched to a gene: 1. There are 12 residues in the CDR3. The germline V gene encodes CDR1 SQVTM and CDR2 ANQGSEA. This chain's CDR3 is CSVGTSGYEQYF. For the CDR3, the DNA is TGCAGCGTGGGGACTAGCGGCTACGAGCAGTACTTC.

V gene TRBV30 combines with J gene TRBJ2-5; TRBD1 matches 11 bases. Germline V gives CDR1 GTSNPN, CDR2 SVGIG (reference sequence). CDR3 length: 17 amino acids. The V and J ends lost 2 bases and 5 bases, in that order; junction bases with no gene match: 13. CDR3 nucleotides: TGTGCCTGGAGTTTTGGGTACCGGGACAGGGGGAGGGAGACCCAGTACTTC. This sequence encodes CAWSFGYRDRGRETQYF.

The chain is built from TRBV3-1 (or the pseudogene TRBV3-2) and TRBJ1-2; 10 nucleotides align to TRBD1. CDR1 and CDR2 (germline): LGHDT, YNNKEL (reference sequence). The CDR3 contains 14 residues. Trimming at V came to 4 bases and at J to 5 bases, leaving 4 bases not matched to a gene. For the CDR3, the DNA is TGTGCCAGCAGCCCCGGGACAGGGGAGTATGGCTACACCTTC. Amino acid sequence: CASSPGTGEYGYTF.